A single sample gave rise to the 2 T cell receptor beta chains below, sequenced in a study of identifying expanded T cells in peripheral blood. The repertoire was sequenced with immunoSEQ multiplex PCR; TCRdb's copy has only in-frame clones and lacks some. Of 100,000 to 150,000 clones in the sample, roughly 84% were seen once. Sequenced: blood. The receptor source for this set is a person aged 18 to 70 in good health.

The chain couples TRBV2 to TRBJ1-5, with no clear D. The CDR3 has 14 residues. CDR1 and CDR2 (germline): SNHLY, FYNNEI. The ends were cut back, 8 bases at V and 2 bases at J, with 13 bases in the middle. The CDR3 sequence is CASAGIFGNQPQHF. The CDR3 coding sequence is TGTGCCAGCGCCGGAATATTCGGCAATCAGCCCCAGCATTTT.

The CDR3 DNA follows: TGTGCCAGCAGCTTCGACTATTTAAGGCGGGCAGATACGCAGTATTTT. Amino acid sequence: CASSFDYLRRADTQYF. The rearrangement uses TRBV5-6 and TRBJ2-3; TRBD2 is a possible D gene (5 bases). Germline V gives CDR1 SGHDT, CDR2 YYEEEE. The CDR3 sequence is 16 residues long. V was cut by 2 bases and J by 4 bases, with 17 bases left in between.